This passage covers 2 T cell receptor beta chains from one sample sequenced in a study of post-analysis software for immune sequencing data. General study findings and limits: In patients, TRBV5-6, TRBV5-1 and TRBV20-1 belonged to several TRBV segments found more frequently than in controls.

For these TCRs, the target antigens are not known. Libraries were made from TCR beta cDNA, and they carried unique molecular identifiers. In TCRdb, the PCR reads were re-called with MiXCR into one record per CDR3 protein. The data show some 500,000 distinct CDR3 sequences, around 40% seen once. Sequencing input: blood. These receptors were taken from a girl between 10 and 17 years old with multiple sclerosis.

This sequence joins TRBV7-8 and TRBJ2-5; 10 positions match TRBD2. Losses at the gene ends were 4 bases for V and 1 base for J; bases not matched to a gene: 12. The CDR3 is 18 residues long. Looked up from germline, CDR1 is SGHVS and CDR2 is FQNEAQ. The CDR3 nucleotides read TGTGCCAGCAGCTCCACAAACTTAGCGGGAGGTAGCCAAGAGACCCAGTACTTC. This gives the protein CASSSTNLAGGSQETQYF.

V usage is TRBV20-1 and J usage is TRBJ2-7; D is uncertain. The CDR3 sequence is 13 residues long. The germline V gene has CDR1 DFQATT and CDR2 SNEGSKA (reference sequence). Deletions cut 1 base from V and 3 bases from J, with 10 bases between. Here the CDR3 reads CSARGAVDYEQYF. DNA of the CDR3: TGCAGTGCTAGAGGAGCAGTAGACTACGAGCAGTACTTC.